This T cell receptor beta chain originates from a study of T cells in Graves' hyperthyroidism and ophthalmopathy. This clonotype was counted many times. The J segment lost 8 bases and the V segment lost 5 bases, leaving 9 bases of the junction unmatched. CDR1 and CDR2 from the germline V gene are SQVTM and ANQGSEA. The CDR3 is 13 amino acids. TCR beta CDR3 sequences were amplified from RNA transcripts. A first-round RT-PCR of the TCR CDR3 used the HTBI primer set. MiXCR, run by TCRdb on the multiplex PCR reads, gives a single entry per CDR3 protein. The sample consists of about 520,000 distinct CDR3 sequences, about 20% of them appearing once.

The origin of this receptor is a man aged 18-30 years with Graves' hyperthyroidism. Material for sequencing was blood. The rearrangement joins TRBV29-1 to TRBJ1-2; 9 bases align to TRBD1. The CDR3 DNA follows: TGCAGCGTTCCTAAGGGGACAGGGAGCGGCTACACCTTC. It codes for CSVPKGTGSGYTF.